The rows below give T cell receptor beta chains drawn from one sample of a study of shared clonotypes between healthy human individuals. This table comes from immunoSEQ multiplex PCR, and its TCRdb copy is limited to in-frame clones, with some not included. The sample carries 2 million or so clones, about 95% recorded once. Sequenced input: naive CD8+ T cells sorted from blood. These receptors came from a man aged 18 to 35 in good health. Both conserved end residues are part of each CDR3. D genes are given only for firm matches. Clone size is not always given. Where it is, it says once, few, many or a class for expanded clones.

cdr3_aa: CASRHTSDYTGELFF; cdr3_nt: TGCGCCAGCAGACATACTAGCGACTACACCGGGGAGCTGTTTTTT; j_call: TRBJ2-2; clone_size: -; v_call: TRBV5-1; d_call: TRBD2
cdr3_aa: CASSSSTGASEQYF; cdr3_nt: TGTGCCAGCAGTTCCTCGACAGGGGCGTCGGAACAGTACTTC; j_call: TRBJ2-7; clone_size: -; v_call: TRBV6-6; d_call: TRBD1
cdr3_aa: CASSLLAGDYEQYF; cdr3_nt: TGTGCCAGCAGTCTACTAGCGGGTGACTACGAGCAGTACTTC; j_call: TRBJ2-7; clone_size: -; v_call: TRBV27; d_call: TRBD2
cdr3_aa: CATSSLTEGVRAFF; cdr3_nt: TGTGCCACCAGCAGTCTCACGGAGGGGGTTCGGGCTTTCTTT; j_call: TRBJ1-1; clone_size: few; v_call: TRBV15; d_call: -
cdr3_aa: CASSLERGVGEQYF; cdr3_nt: TGCGCCAGCAGTTTAGAACGGGGGGTGGGCGAGCAGTACTTC; j_call: TRBJ2-7; clone_size: -; v_call: TRBV10-2; d_call: TRBD2
cdr3_aa: CASSYSATALLTEAFF; cdr3_nt: TGTGCCAGCAGTTACTCCGCGACAGCACTGCTGACTGAAGCTTTCTTT; j_call: TRBJ1-1; clone_size: -; v_call: TRBV6-5; d_call: -
cdr3_aa: CSVRRGGADEQFF; cdr3_nt: TGCAGCGTTCGTCGGGGAGGCGCCGATGAGCAGTTCTTC; j_call: TRBJ2-1; clone_size: -; v_call: TRBV29-1; d_call: -
cdr3_aa: CASSRASVFIPTGELFF; cdr3_nt: TGCGCCAGCAGCCGGGCTAGCGTCTTCATTCCGACCGGGGAGCTGTTTTTT; j_call: TRBJ2-2; clone_size: -; v_call: TRBV5-1; d_call: -
cdr3_aa: CASSQDAGSYEQYF; cdr3_nt: TGCGCCAGCAGCCAAGATGCAGGCAGCTACGAGCAGTACTTC; j_call: TRBJ2-7; clone_size: -; v_call: TRBV4-1; d_call: -
cdr3_aa: CASSESGEQYF; cdr3_nt: TGTGCCAGCAGTGAATCGGGCGAGCAGTACTTC; j_call: TRBJ2-7; clone_size: -; v_call: TRBV6-1; d_call: -
cdr3_aa: CASSYATDDYNSPLHF; cdr3_nt: TGTGCCAGCAGTTACGCGACAGATGACTATAATTCACCCCTCCACTTT; j_call: TRBJ1-6; clone_size: -; v_call: TRBV6-5; d_call: -
cdr3_aa: CASSRRSGHEQYF; cdr3_nt: TGTGCCAGCAGCCGTCGTAGCGGCCACGAGCAGTACTTC; j_call: TRBJ2-7; clone_size: -; v_call: TRBV7-8; d_call: -
cdr3_aa: CASSFLRGPYNEQFF; cdr3_nt: TGTGCCAGCAGCTTCTTACGGGGCCCCTACAATGAGCAGTTCTTC; j_call: TRBJ2-1; clone_size: -; v_call: TRBV7-8; d_call: -
cdr3_aa: CASSQGHLGQGSEKLFF; cdr3_nt: TGCGCCAGCAGCCAAGGGCACTTAGGACAGGGGTCTGAAAAACTGTTTTTT; j_call: TRBJ1-4; clone_size: -; v_call: TRBV4-3; d_call: TRBD1
cdr3_aa: CASSPWTSGRATDEQFF; cdr3_nt: TGTGCCAGCAGTCCCTGGACTAGCGGGAGGGCAACGGATGAGCAGTTCTTC; j_call: TRBJ2-1; clone_size: -; v_call: TRBV27; d_call: TRBD2
cdr3_aa: CASSPPGISSYNEQFF; cdr3_nt: TGTGCCAGCAGTCCTCCGGGCATTAGCTCCTACAATGAGCAGTTCTTC; j_call: TRBJ2-1; clone_size: -; v_call: TRBV7-6; d_call: -
cdr3_aa: CASSTRTGWYEQYF; cdr3_nt: TGTGCCAGCAGCACCCGGACAGGGTGGTACGAGCAGTACTTC; j_call: TRBJ2-7; clone_size: -; v_call: TRBV11-2; d_call: TRBD1
cdr3_aa: CASSLNGDEQYF; cdr3_nt: TGTGCCAGCAGCCTAAATGGAGACGAGCAGTACTTC; j_call: TRBJ2-7; clone_size: -; v_call: TRBV11-3; d_call: -
cdr3_aa: CASSLWRNTGELFF; cdr3_nt: TGTGCCAGCAGTTTATGGCGTAACACCGGGGAGCTGTTTTTT; j_call: TRBJ2-2; clone_size: -; v_call: TRBV28; d_call: -
cdr3_aa: CASSLDRDQPQHF; cdr3_nt: TGTGCCAGCAGTTTAGACAGGGATCAGCCCCAGCATTTT; j_call: TRBJ1-5; clone_size: -; v_call: TRBV27; d_call: TRBD1
cdr3_aa: CASSYSEDYEQYF; cdr3_nt: TGTGCCAGCAGTTACTCAGAGGACTACGAGCAGTACTTC; j_call: TRBJ2-7; clone_size: -; v_call: TRBV6-5; d_call: -
cdr3_aa: CASSLGSGGYEQYF; cdr3_nt: TGTGCCAGCAGCTTGGGGTCAGGGGGCTACGAGCAGTACTTC; j_call: TRBJ2-7; clone_size: -; v_call: TRBV5-5; d_call: TRBD1
cdr3_aa: CASSLLETQYF; cdr3_nt: TGTGCCAGCAGTCTCCTAGAGACCCAGTACTTC; j_call: TRBJ2-5; clone_size: once; v_call: TRBV6-1; d_call: -
cdr3_aa: CASSFGAVSNQPQHF; cdr3_nt: TGTGCCAGCAGCTTTGGGGCTGTTAGCAATCAGCCCCAGCATTTT; j_call: TRBJ1-5; clone_size: -; v_call: TRBV5-6; d_call: -
cdr3_aa: CASSQGTGSDNSPLHF; cdr3_nt: TGTGCCAGCAGCCAGGGGACAGGGAGCGATAATTCACCCCTCCACTTT; j_call: TRBJ1-6; clone_size: -; v_call: TRBV14; d_call: TRBD1
cdr3_aa: CASGNTGTGNYEQYF; cdr3_nt: TGTGCCAGCGGTAACACCGGGACAGGGAACTACGAGCAGTACTTC; j_call: TRBJ2-7; clone_size: -; v_call: TRBV27; d_call: TRBD1
cdr3_aa: CASSYTGMNEQFF; cdr3_nt: TGTGCCAGCAGTTACACCGGGATGAATGAGCAGTTCTTC; j_call: TRBJ2-1; clone_size: -; v_call: TRBV6-6; d_call: -
cdr3_aa: CASSLDGDQPQHF; cdr3_nt: TGTGCCAGCAGCCTGGACGGAGATCAGCCCCAGCATTTT; j_call: TRBJ1-5; clone_size: -; v_call: TRBV27; d_call: -
cdr3_aa: CASSTSSGTYEQYF; cdr3_nt: TGTGCCAGTAGTACCTCTAGCGGAACCTACGAGCAGTACTTC; j_call: TRBJ2-7; clone_size: -; v_call: TRBV19; d_call: TRBD2
cdr3_aa: CASSQATGRYEQYF; cdr3_nt: TGCGCCAGCAGCCAAGCGACGGGGAGATACGAGCAGTACTTC; j_call: TRBJ2-7; clone_size: few; v_call: TRBV4-3; d_call: -
cdr3_aa: CASSLDRQGLHNEQFF; cdr3_nt: TGCGCCAGCAGCTTGGATCGGCAGGGGCTCCACAATGAGCAGTTCTTC; j_call: TRBJ2-1; clone_size: -; v_call: TRBV5-1; d_call: -
cdr3_aa: CASSLPPDSLEGYSNQPQHF; cdr3_nt: TGTGCCAGCAGCTTACCCCCGGACAGTCTAGAAGGGTATAGCAATCAGCCCCAGCATTTT; j_call: TRBJ1-5; clone_size: -; v_call: TRBV7-6; d_call: -
cdr3_aa: CALQGEKLFF; cdr3_nt: TGTGCCCTACAGGGGGAAAAACTGTTTTTT; j_call: TRBJ1-4; clone_size: -; v_call: TRBV2; d_call: TRBD1
cdr3_aa: CASSYSGRGPSYEQYF; cdr3_nt: TGTGCCAGCAGTTACTCGGGCAGGGGGCCATCCTACGAGCAGTACTTC; j_call: TRBJ2-7; clone_size: -; v_call: TRBV6-5; d_call: TRBD1
cdr3_aa: CASSEGTENQPQHF; cdr3_nt: TGTGCCAGCAGTGAAGGGACAGAAAATCAGCCCCAGCATTTT; j_call: TRBJ1-5; clone_size: -; v_call: TRBV2; d_call: -
cdr3_aa: CASSLSPPSVGETQYF; cdr3_nt: TGTGCCAGCAGTTTATCCCCCCCTAGCGTTGGGGAGACCCAGTACTTC; j_call: TRBJ2-5; clone_size: -; v_call: TRBV28; d_call: -
cdr3_aa: CASSPGQGVPGELFF; cdr3_nt: TGCGCCAGCAGCCCCGGACAGGGGGTCCCCGGGGAGCTGTTTTTT; j_call: TRBJ2-2; clone_size: few; v_call: TRBV4-1; d_call: TRBD1
cdr3_aa: CASSRGDTQYF; cdr3_nt: TGTGCCAGCAGCCGTGGGGATACGCAGTATTTT; j_call: TRBJ2-3; clone_size: -; v_call: TRBV27; d_call: -
cdr3_aa: CAGIIQAINEKLFF; cdr3_nt: TGCGCCGGGATTATACAGGCCATAAATGAAAAACTGTTTTTT; j_call: TRBJ1-4; clone_size: -; v_call: TRBV10-1; d_call: -
cdr3_aa: CASSLRDRAYNEQFF; cdr3_nt: TGCGCCAGCAGCTTGAGGGACAGGGCCTACAATGAGCAGTTCTTC; j_call: TRBJ2-1; clone_size: -; v_call: TRBV5-1; d_call: TRBD1
cdr3_aa: CASSLSAGGGYEQYF; cdr3_nt: TGTGCCAGCAGTTTATCGGCAGGGGGCGGATACGAGCAGTACTTC; j_call: TRBJ2-7; clone_size: -; v_call: TRBV27; d_call: TRBD1
cdr3_aa: CASSITGHGGIARYGYTF; cdr3_nt: TGTGCCAGCAGTATTACGGGACACGGAGGGATTGCTAGATATGGCTACACCTTC; j_call: TRBJ1-2; clone_size: -; v_call: TRBV7-6; d_call: -
cdr3_aa: CASSRGPTGPSYEQYF; cdr3_nt: TGTGCCAGCAGCCGCGGACCGACAGGACCCTCCTACGAGCAGTACTTC; j_call: TRBJ2-7; clone_size: -; v_call: TRBV2; d_call: -
cdr3_aa: CASRGQGAVAEAFF; cdr3_nt: TGTGCCAGCAGGGGCCAGGGGGCGGTAGCTGAAGCTTTCTTT; j_call: TRBJ1-1; clone_size: -; v_call: TRBV28; d_call: TRBD1